This TCR beta chain was recorded in a study of T-cell reconstitution after alpha-beta-depleted transplantation in children. Study-level findings and limits: One year after transplant, T-cell counts and diversity came mostly from newly produced T cells. Alpha-beta T cells present about two months after transplant were reported to originate from several hundred expanded graft clones.

Remarks on this clonotype: Its target is unknown.

The V and J ends lost 2 bases and 3 bases respectively, with 5 bases between them. Germline V gene sequence: CDR1 GTSNPN, CDR2 SVGIG (reference sequence). This CDR3 is 12 amino acids long. TCRbeta library preparation incorporated unique molecular identifiers. TCRdb redid the calling of the PCR reads with MiXCR, one entry per CDR3 protein. This sample has around 580,000 distinct CDR3 sequences, with about a quarter found just once. This rearrangement joins TRBV30 to TRBJ2-1; the D is unclear. The sequencing here drew on PBMCs, taken before TCRalphabeta/CD19-depleted stem cell transplant. The origin of this receptor is a boy under two years old with Wiskott-Aldrich syndrome, due to receive a stem cell transplant. The CDR3 DNA is TGTGCCTGGAGTTATATCTACAATGAGCAGTTCTTC. Its translation is CAWSYIYNEQFF.